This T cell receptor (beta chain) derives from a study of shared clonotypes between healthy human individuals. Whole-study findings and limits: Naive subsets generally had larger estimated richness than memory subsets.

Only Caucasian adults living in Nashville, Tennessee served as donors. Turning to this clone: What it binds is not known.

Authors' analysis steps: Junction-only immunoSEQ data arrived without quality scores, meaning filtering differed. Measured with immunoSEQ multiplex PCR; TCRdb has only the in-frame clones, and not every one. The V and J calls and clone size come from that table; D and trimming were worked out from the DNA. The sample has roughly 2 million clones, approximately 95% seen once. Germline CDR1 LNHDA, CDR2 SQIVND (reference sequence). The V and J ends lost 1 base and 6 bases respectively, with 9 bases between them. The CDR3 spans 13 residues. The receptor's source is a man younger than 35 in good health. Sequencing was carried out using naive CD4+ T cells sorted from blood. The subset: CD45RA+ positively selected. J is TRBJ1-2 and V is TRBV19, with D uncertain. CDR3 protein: CASSIGRPHGYTF. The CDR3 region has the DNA TGTGCCAGTAGTATAGGCAGGCCCCATGGCTACACCTTC.